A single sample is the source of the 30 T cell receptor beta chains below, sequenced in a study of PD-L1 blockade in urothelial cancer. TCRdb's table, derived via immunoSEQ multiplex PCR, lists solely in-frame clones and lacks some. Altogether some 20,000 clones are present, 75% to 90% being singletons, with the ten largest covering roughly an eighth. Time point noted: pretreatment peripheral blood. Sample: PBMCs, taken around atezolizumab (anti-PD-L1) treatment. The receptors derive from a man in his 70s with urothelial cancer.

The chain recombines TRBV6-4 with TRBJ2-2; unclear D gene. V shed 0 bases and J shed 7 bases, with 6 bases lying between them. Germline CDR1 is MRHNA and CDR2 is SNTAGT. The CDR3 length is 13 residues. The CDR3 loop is CASSDSEVGELFF. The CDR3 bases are TGTGCCAGCAGTGACTCTGAGGTCGGGGAGCTGTTTTTT.

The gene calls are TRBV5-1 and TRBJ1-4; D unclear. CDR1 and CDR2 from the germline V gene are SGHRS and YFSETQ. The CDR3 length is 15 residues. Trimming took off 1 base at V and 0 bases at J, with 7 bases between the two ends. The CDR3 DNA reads TGCGCCAGCAGCTTGTTCGGTGCAACTAATGAAAAACTGTTTTTT. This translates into CASSLFGATNEKLFF.

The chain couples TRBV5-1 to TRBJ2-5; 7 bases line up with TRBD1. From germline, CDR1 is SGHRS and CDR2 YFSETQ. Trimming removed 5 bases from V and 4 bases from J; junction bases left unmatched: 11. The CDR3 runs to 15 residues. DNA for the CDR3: TGCGCCAGCAGGGCCGACCCGACAGGGCTAGAGACCCAGTACTTC. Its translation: CASRADPTGLETQYF.

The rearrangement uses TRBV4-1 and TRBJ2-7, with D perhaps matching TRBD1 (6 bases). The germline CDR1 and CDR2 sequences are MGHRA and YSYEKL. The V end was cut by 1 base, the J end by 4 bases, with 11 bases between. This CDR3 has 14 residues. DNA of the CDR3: TGCGCCAGCAGCCAAGTATACAGGGTATACGAGCAGTACTTC. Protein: CASSQVYRVYEQYF.

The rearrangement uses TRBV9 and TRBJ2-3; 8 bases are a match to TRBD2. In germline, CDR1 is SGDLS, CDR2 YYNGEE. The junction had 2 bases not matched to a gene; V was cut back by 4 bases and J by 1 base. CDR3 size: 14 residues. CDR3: CASSTGLGTDTQYF. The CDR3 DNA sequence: TGTGCCAGCAGCACGGGACTAGGCACAGATACGCAGTATTTT.

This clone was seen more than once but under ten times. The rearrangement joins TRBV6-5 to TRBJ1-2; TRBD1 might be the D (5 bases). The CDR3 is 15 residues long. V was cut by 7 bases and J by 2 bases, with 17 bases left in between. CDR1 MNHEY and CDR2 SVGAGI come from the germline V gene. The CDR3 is CASTRSGLTNYGYTF. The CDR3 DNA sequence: TGTGCCAGCACCCGCTCGGGACTTACGAACTATGGCTACACCTTC.

The CDR3 sequence is CASSHGQAYEQYF. DNA for the CDR3: TGTGCCAGCAGCCATGGACAGGCCTACGAGCAGTACTTC. The chain recombines TRBV11-2 with TRBJ2-7; 7 bases fit TRBD1. The CDR3 sequence is 13 residues long. V was clipped by 5 bases and J by 2 bases; unmatched bases: 3. CDR1 is SGHAT, CDR2 FQNNGV, per germline.

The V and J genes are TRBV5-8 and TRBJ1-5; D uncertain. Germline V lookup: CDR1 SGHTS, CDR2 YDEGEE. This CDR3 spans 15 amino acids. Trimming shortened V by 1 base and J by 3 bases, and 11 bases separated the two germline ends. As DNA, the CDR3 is TGTGCCAGCAGCTTGCTTAGAGAGATCAATCAGCCCCAGCATTTT. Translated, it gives CASSLLREINQPQHF.

The CDR3 loop reads CASSKTGETQYF. CDR3 coding DNA: TGTGCCAGCAGCAAGACCGGGGAGACCCAGTACTTC. V usage is TRBV27 and J usage is TRBJ2-5; D gene ambiguous. Germline V gene lookup returns CDR1 MNHEY and CDR2 SMNVEV (reference sequence). V gave up 6 bases and J gave up 5 bases, with 10 bases separating them. CDR3 size: 12 residues.

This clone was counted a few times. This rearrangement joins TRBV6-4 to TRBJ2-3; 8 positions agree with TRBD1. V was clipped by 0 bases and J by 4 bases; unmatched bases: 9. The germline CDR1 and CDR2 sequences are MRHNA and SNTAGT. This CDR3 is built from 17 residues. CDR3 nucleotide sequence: TGTGCCAGCAGTGACTCGGCCGGGACAGGTGTAGCAGATACGCAGTATTTT. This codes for CASSDSAGTGVADTQYF.

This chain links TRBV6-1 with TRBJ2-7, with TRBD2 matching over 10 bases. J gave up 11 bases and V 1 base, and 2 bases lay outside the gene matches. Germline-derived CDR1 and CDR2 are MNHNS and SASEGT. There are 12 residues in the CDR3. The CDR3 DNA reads TGTGCCAGCAGTGAAGAACTAGCGGGGAAGTACTTC. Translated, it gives CASSEELAGKYF.

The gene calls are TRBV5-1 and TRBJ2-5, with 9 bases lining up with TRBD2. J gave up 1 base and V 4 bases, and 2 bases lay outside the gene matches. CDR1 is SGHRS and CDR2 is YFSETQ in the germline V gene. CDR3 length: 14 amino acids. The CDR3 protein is CASSGGLAQETQYF. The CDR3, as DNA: TGCGCCAGCAGCGGGGGACTAGCCCAAGAGACCCAGTACTTC.

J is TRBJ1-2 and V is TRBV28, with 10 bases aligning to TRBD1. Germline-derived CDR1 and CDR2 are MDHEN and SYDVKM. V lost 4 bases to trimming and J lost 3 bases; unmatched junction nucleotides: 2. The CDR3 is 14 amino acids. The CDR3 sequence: CASSWGTGDYGYTF. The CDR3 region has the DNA TGTGCCAGCAGTTGGGGGACAGGGGACTATGGCTACACCTTC.

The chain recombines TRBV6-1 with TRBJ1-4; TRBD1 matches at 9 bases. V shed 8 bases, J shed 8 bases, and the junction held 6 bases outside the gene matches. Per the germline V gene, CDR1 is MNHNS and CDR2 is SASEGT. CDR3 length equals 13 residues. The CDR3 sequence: CASGGQGYEKLFF. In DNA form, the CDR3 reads TGTGCCAGCGGGGGACAGGGATACGAAAAACTGTTTTTT.

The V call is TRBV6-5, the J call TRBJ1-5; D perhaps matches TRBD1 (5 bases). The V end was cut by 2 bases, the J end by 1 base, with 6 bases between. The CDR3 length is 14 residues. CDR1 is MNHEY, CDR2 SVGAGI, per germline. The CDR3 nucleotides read TGTGCCAGCAGTTACAAGGGGAGCAATCAGCCCCAGCATTTT. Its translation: CASSYKGSNQPQHF.

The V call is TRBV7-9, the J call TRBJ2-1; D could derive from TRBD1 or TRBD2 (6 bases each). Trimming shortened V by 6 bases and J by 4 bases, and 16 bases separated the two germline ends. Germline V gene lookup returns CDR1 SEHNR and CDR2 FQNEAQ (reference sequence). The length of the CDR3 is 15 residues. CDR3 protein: CASRLQGLQYNEQFF. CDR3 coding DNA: TGTGCCAGCAGATTACAGGGACTTCAATACAATGAGCAGTTCTTC.

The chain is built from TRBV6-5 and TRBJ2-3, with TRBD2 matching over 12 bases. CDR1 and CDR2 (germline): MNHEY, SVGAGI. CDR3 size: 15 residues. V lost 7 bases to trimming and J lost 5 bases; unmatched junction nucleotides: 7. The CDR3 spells CASTPSGGAKDTQYF. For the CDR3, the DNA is TGTGCCAGCACCCCTAGCGGGGGGGCGAAAGATACGCAGTATTTT.

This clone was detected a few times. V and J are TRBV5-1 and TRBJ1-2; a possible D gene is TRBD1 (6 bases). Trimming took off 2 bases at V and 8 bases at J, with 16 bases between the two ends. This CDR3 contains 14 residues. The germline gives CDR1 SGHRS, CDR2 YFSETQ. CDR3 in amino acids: CASSFSLQGDGYTF. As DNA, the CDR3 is TGCGCCAGCAGCTTTAGCCTACAGGGTGACGGCTACACCTTC.

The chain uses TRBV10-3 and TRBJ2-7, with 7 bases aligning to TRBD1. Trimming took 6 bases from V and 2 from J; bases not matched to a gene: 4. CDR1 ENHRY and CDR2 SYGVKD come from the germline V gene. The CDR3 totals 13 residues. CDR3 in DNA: TGTGCCATCAGCCGGGACAGAGCCTACGAGCAGTACTTC. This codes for CAISRDRAYEQYF.

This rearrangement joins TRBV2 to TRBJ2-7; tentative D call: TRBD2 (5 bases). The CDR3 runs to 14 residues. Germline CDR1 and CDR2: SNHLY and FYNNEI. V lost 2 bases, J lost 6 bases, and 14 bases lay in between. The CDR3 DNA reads TGTGCCAGCAGTGAATCCCTTATCCGGGGCGAGCAGTACTTC. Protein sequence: CASSESLIRGEQYF.

The DNA of the CDR3 is TGTGCCAGCAGCGATAGGGACTACTCGTACAATGAGCAGTTCTTC. This encodes CASSDRDYSYNEQFF. The chain combines TRBV7-2 with TRBJ2-1; 7 bases fit TRBD2. The ends lost 5 bases at V and 4 bases at J; junction bases unmatched: 8. This CDR3 has 15 amino acids. CDR1 SGHTA and CDR2 FQGNSA come from the germline V gene.

CDR3 loop: CASSALLGNTEAFF. CDR3 bases: TGTGCCAGCAGCGCACTACTGGGGAACACTGAAGCTTTCTTT. The chain has TRBV6-5 and TRBJ1-1; D is undetermined. CDR3 length: 14 residues. Germline V gene data show CDR1 as MNHEY and CDR2 as SVGAGI. Between the trimmed V and J ends, which lost 6 bases and 1 base, there was a span of 12 bases.

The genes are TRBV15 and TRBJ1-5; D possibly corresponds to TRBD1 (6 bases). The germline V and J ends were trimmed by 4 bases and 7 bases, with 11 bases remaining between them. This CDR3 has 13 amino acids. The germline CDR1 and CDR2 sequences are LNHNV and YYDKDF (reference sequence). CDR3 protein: CATSNREPQPQHF. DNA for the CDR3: TGTGCCACCAGCAACAGGGAGCCCCAGCCCCAGCATTTT.

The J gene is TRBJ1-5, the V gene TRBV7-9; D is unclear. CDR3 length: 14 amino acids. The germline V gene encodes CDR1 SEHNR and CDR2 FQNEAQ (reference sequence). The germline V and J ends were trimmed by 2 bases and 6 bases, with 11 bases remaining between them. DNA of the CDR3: TGTGCCAGCAGCTTAAGCGGAGCGGCTCAGCCCCAGCATTTT. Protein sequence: CASSLSGAAQPQHF.

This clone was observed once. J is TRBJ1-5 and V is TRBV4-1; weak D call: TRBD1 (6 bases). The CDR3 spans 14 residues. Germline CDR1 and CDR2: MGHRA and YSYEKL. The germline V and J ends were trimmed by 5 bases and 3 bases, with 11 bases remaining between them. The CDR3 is CASSDGQFNQPQHF. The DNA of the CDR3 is TGCGCCAGCAGCGATGGACAGTTCAATCAGCCCCAGCATTTT.

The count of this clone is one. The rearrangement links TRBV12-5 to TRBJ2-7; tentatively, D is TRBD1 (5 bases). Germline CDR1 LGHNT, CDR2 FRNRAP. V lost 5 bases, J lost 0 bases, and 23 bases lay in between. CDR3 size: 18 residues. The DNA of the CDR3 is TGTGCTAGTGGTGACGTACTTGGGGCCGGACACAGCTCCTACGAGCAGTACTTC. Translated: CASGDVLGAGHSSYEQYF.

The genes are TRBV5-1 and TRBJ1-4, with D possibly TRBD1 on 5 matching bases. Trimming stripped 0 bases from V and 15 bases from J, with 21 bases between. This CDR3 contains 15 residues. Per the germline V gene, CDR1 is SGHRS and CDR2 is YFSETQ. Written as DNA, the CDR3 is TGCGCCAGCAGCTTGGGGCAGGGCCCTACAGAAAAGGTGTTTTTT. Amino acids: CASSLGQGPTEKVFF.

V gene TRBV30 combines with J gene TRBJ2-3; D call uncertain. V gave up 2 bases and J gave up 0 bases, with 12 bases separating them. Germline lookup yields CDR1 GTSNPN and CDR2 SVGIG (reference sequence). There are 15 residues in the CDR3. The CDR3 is CAWSPGFTSTDTQYF. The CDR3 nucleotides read TGTGCCTGGAGTCCAGGATTCACTAGCACAGATACGCAGTATTTT.

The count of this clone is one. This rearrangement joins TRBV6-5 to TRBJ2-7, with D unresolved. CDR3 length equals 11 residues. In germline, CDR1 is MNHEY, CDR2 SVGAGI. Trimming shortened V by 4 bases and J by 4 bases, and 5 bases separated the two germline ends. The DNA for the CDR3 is TGTGCCAGCAGTTTCGGGTACGAGCAGTACTTC. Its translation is CASSFGYEQYF.

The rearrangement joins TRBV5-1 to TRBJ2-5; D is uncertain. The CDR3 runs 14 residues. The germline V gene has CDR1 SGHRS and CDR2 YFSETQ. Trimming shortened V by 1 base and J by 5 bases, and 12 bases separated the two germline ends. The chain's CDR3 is CASSLWSFMETQYF. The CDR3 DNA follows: TGCGCCAGCAGCTTGTGGAGTTTCATGGAGACCCAGTACTTC. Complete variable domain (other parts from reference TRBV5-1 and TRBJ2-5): KAGVTQTPRYLIKTRGQQVTLSCSPISGHRSVSWYQQTPGQGLQFLFEYFSETQRNKGNFPGRFSGRQFSNSRSEMNVSTLELGDSALYLCASSLWSFMETQYFGPGTRLLVL.